This T cell receptor beta chain was observed in a study of Ad26.COV2.S vaccination and SARS-CoV-2 variants. Trimming at V came to 4 bases and at J to 2 bases, leaving 2 bases not matched to a gene. The germline gives CDR1 SGHRS, CDR2 YFSETQ. This CDR3 spans 14 amino acids. Profiling relied on immunoSEQ multiplex PCR, and the TCRdb table lists in-frame clones only, not all of them. The data show around 250,000 clones, around 87% seen once. Documented treatment: some 20 received Ad26.COV2.S at low or high dose, single or two shots; about 5 received placebo; per-sample allocation not given. Day 63 after the first injection of vaccine or placebo was the sampling time. Based in Boston, the donor was an adult of 18-55 years. It was Wuhan-strain SARS-CoV-2 spike that the Ad26 vaccine vector expressed.

The V call is TRBV5-1, the J call TRBJ1-2; 10 bases align to TRBD1. This clonotype was obtained from a person aged 18-60 years who received the Ad26.COV2.S COVID-19 vaccine or a placebo. Sample: peripheral blood, taken in a trial of Ad26.COV2.S vaccine versus placebo. Written as DNA, the CDR3 is TGCGCCAGCAGCCAGGGACAGGGGAACTATGGCTACACCTTC. Protein sequence: CASSQGQGNYGYTF.